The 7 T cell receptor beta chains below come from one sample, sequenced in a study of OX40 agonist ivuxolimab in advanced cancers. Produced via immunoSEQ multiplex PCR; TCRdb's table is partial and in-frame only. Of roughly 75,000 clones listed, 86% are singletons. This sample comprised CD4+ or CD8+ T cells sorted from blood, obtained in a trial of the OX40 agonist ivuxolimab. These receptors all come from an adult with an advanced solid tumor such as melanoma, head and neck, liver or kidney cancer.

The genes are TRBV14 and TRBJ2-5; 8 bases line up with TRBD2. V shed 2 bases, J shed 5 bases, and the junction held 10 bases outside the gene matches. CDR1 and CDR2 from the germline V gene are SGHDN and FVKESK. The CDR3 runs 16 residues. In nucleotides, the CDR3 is TGTGCCAGCAGCCAAATTTTTGGAGCGGGAGAGGAGACCCAGTACTTC. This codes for CASSQIFGAGEETQYF. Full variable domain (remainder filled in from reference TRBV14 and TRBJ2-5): EAGVTQFPSHSVIEKGQTVTLRCDPISGHDNLYWYRRVMGKEIKFLLHFVKESKQDESGMPNNRFLAERTGGTYSTLKVQPAELEDSGVYFCASSQIFGAGEETQYFGPGTRLLVL.

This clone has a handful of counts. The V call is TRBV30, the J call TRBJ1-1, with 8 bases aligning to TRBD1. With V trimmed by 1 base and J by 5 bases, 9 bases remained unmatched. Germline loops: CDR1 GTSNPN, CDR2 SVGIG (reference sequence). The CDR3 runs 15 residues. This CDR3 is CAWSEGRQGATEAFF. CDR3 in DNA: TGTGCCTGGAGTGAAGGAAGGCAGGGGGCGACTGAAGCTTTCTTT.

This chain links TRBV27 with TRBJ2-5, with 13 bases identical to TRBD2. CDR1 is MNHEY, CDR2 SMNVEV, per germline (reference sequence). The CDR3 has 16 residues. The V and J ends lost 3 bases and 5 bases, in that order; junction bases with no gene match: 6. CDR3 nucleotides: TGTGCCAGCAGTTTGGGACTAGCGGGATGGGGGGAGACCCAGTACTTC. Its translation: CASSLGLAGWGETQYF.

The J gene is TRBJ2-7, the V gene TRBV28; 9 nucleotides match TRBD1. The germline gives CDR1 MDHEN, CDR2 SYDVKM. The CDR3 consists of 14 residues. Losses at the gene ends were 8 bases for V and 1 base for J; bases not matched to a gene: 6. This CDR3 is CASLGTGRSYEQYF. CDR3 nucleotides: TGTGCCAGCTTAGGGACAGGGAGGTCCTACGAGCAGTACTTC. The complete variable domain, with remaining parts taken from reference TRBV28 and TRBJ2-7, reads DVKVTQSSRYLVKRTGEKVFLECVQDMDHENMFWYRQDPGLGLRLIYFSYDVKMKEKGDIPEGYSVSREKKERFSLILESASTNQTSMYLCASLGTGRSYEQYFGPGTRLTVT.

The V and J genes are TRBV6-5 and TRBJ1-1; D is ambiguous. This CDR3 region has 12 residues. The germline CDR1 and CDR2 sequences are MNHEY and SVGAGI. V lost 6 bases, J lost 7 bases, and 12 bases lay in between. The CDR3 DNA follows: TGTGCCAGCAGGCGGGCGAACGGTGAAGCTTTCTTT. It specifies CASRRANGEAFF.

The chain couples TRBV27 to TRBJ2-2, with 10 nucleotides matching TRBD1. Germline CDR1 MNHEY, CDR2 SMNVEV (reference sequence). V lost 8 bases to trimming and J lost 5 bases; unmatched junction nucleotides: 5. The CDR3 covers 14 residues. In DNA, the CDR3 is TGTGCCAGCTCCGGGACAGGGGTGACCGGGGAGCTGTTTTTT. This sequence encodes CASSGTGVTGELFF.

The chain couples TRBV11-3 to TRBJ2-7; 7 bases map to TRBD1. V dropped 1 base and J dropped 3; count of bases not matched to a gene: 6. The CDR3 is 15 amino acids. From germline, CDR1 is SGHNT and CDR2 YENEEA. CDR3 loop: CASSLGEGANYEQYF. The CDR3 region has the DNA TGTGCCAGCAGCTTAGGAGAGGGGGCGAACTACGAGCAGTACTTC.